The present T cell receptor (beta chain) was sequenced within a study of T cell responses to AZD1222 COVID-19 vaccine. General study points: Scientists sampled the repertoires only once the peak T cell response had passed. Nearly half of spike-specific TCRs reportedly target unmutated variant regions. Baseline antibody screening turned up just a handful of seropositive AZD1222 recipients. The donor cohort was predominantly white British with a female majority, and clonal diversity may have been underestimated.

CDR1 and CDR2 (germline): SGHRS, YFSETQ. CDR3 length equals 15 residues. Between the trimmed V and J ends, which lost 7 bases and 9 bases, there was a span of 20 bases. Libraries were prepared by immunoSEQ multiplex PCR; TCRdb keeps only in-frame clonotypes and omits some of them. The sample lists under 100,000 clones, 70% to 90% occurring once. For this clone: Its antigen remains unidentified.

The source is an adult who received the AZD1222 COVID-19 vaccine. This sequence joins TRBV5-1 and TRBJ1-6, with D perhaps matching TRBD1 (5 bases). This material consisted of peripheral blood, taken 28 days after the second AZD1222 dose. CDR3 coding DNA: TGCGCCAGCGCCGACGGTCGGGGGTTAAGTTCACCCCTCCACTTT. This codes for CASADGRGLSSPLHF.